Below are 23 T cell receptor beta chains sequenced from a single sample in a study of CD8+ T cells in alopecia areata. A panel of CD4, CD8alpha, NKG2D, NKG2ACE and other markers served to sort pooled cutaneous lymph node cells. RNA extraction was followed by reverse transcription into cDNA, which acted as the sequencing template. Profiling relied on immunoSEQ multiplex PCR, and the TCRdb table lists in-frame clones only, not all of them. The sample is made up of about 19,000 clones, none counted only once. Sequencing used CD8+ T cells sorted from a lymph node. The receptors come from a C3H/HeJ mouse with alopecia areata. The mouse line has the MHC haplotype H2-k.

This clone was found many times. Gene names are mouse gene names. The sequenced fragment ends 4 residues before the CDR3 boundary, so the rest is inferred from the germline J gene. V is TRBV13-3 and J is TRBJ1-2, with D possibly being TRBD1 (6 bases). The CDR3 totals 14 residues. V was shortened by 3 bases and J by 3 bases, with 12 bases between the two germline ends. Germline-derived CDR1 and CDR2 are NNHDY and SYVADS. The CDR3 bases that were read are TGTGCCAGCAGTGGGGGCAGGGGATACTCC. This encodes CASSGGRGYS. In full, the CDR3 reads CASSGGRGYSDYTF.

The sample holds many counts of this clone. Mouse gene names apply. The read ends 4 residues early relative to the CDR3; the germline J gene fills the gap. The V gene is TRBV13-3, the J gene TRBJ1-1; 8 bases match TRBD1. This CDR3 has 14 amino acids. The ends lost 4 bases at V and 4 bases at J; junction bases unmatched: 6. The V gene's germline CDR1 is NNHDY and CDR2 SYVADS. This CDR3 is CASSRQTGGTEVFF. The part of the CDR3 DNA that was read is TGTGCCAGCAGTAGGCAAACAGGGGGCACA.

At least ten counts were recorded for this clone. Genes and germline are mouse. The read ends 4 residues before the CDR3 terminus; that terminus is restored from the germline J gene. The chain links TRBV13-3 to TRBJ1-1, with TRBD1 identical over 11 bases. This CDR3 comprises 15 residues. V lost 0 bases and J lost 4; bases outside the gene matches: 2. Germline CDR1 NNHDY, CDR2 SYVADS. The CDR3 loop reads CASSDAGQGATEVFF. Incomplete CDR3 DNA: TGTGCCAGCAGTGATGCAGGACAGGGGGCCACA.

Relative to its sample, this clone is medium-sized. Gene names denote mouse genes. The sequence runs out 4 residues before the end of the CDR3; the remainder is reconstructed from the germline J gene. V is TRBV13-3 and J is TRBJ1-4; the D is unclear. The CDR3 is made up of 13 amino acids. The V gene's germline CDR1 is NNHDY and CDR2 SYVADS. Trimming pared 0 bases from V and 4 bases from J, leaving 4 bases between. Partial CDR3 DNA: TGTGCCAGCAGTGATGCAGACAACGAA. As protein: CASSDADNE. The complete CDR3 reads CASSDADNERLFF.

At least ten counts were recorded for this clone. Genes and germline come from the mouse. The read falls 4 residues short of the CDR3 end, and the missing part is taken from the germline J gene. The chain carries TRBV13-3 and TRBJ2-1, with TRBD2 matching over 9 bases. From germline, CDR1 is NNHDY and CDR2 SYVADS. J gave up 0 bases and V 1 base, and 2 bases lay outside the gene matches. The CDR3 loop spans 16 amino acids. The CDR3 sequence is CASSDSGGGNYAEQFF. The covered CDR3 bases are TGTGCCAGCAGTGATTCTGGGGGGGGTAACTATGCT.

This clone turned up a few times. The gene symbols are mouse symbols. The sequence runs out 4 residues before the end of the CDR3; the remainder is reconstructed from the germline J gene. The rearrangement links TRBV13-1 to TRBJ2-1; TRBD2 agrees at 10 bases. CDR3 length: 13 amino acids. Germline CDR1 is NSHNY and CDR2 is SYGAGN. V trimming: 5 bases; J trimming: 6 bases; junction bases outside the gene matches: 2. This CDR3 is CASRLGGFAEQFF. Incomplete CDR3 DNA: TGTGCCAGCAGACTGGGGGGGTTTGCT.

This clone was seen repeatedly, ten times or more. Genes and germline are mouse. Read sequence stops 4 residues before the CDR3 end, and the germline J gene provides the missing end. The chain has TRBV19 and TRBJ2-7; 9 bases agree with TRBD2. Germline assignment: CDR1 FNHDT and CDR2 SITEND (reference sequence). The CDR3 spans 14 residues. The CDR3 region is CASSPGTGTYEQYF. CDR3 DNA, as far as it was read: TGTGCCAGCAGTCCCGGGACTGGGACTTAT. The whole variable domain, remainder taken from reference TRBV19 and TRBJ2-7, is GGIITQTPKFLIGQEGQKLTLKCQQNFNHDTMYWYRQDSGKGLRLIYYSITENDLQKGDLSEGYDASREKKSSFSLTVTSAQKNEMAVFLCASSPGTGTYEQYFGPGTRLTVL.

Many counts were recorded for this clone. Any gene name here is a mouse gene name. The sequence runs out 4 residues before the end of the CDR3; the remainder is reconstructed from the germline J gene. V usage is TRBV13-1 and J usage is TRBJ1-1; D possibly corresponds to TRBD1 (5 bases). Germline values: CDR1 NSHNY, CDR2 SYGAGN. The CDR3 consists of 13 residues. With 2 bases removed from V and 0 bases from J, the gap between germline ends came to 5 bases. The sequenced part of the CDR3 DNA is TGTGCCAGCAGTGACAGGGCAAACACA. It translates to CASSDRANT. Given in full, the CDR3 is CASSDRANTEVFF.

As for this clone: The gene symbols are mouse symbols. The CDR3 end lies 4 residues beyond the end of the read and is filled in from the germline J gene. The V call is TRBV13-2, the J call TRBJ2-1; D not certain. The V gene's germline CDR1 is NNHNN and CDR2 SYGAGS (reference sequence). V was cut by 1 base and J by 5 bases, with 4 bases left in between. This CDR3 has 12 residues. The CDR3 spells CASGDWDAEQFF. CDR3 DNA, as far as it was read: TGTGCCAGCGGTGATTGGGATGCT.

This clone was seen a few times. Germline and genes: mouse. The read stops 4 residues short of the end of the CDR3; the missing end is completed from the germline J gene. The chain combines TRBV19 with TRBJ1-4, with D tentatively TRBD1 (6 bases). The CDR3 length is 13 residues. Trimming took off 9 bases at V and 0 bases at J, with 9 bases between the two ends. Per germline, CDR1 FNHDT and CDR2 SITEND (reference sequence). The sequenced part of the CDR3 DNA is TGTGCCACCGGACAGTTTTCCAACGAA. It is translated as CATGQFSNE. The whole CDR3 protein is CATGQFSNERLFF. The whole variable domain, remainder taken from reference TRBV19 and TRBJ1-4, is GGIITQTPKFLIGQEGQKLTLKCQQNFNHDTMYWYRQDSGKGLRLIYYSITENDLQKGDLSEGYDASREKKSSFSLTVTSAQKNEMAVFLCATGQFSNERLFFGHGTKLSVL.

This clone was seen a few times. Mouse names are used for the genes. The CDR3 spells CTCSATGGYERLFF. Partial CDR3 DNA: TGCACCTGCAGTGCGACAGGGGGCTACGAA. The V and J genes are TRBV1 and TRBJ1-4; 10 positions agree with TRBD1. The read finishes 4 residues shy of the CDR3 end, and the germline J gene is used to complete it. Germline CDR1 reads NSQYPW; CDR2 reads LRSPGD (reference sequence). V was clipped by 3 bases and J by 6 bases; unmatched bases: 1. The CDR3 loop spans 14 amino acids.

This clone was picked up many times. Gene names and germline refer to mouse. The CDR3 end is not reached by the read, which stops 4 residues before it; the germline J gene fills it in. The chain uses TRBV16 and TRBJ2-7; 9 bases map to TRBD1. CDR1 and CDR2 (germline): SGHSA, FRNQAP. V lost 1 base to trimming and J lost 3 bases; unmatched junction nucleotides: 1. The CDR3 sequence is 14 residues long. The CDR3 reads CASSLGQGVYEQYF. CDR3 DNA (partial): TGTGCAAGCAGCTTAGGACAGGGGGTCTAT.

This clone was observed a few times. Mouse germline and gene names are used. The CDR3 loop is CAWTHTGSYAEQFF. CDR3 DNA (partial): TGTGCCTGGACTCATACTGGGAGCTATGCT. V and J are TRBV31 and TRBJ2-1, with a tentative D call TRBD2 (6 bases). The observed sequence ends 4 residues before the CDR3 terminus, with the missing tail filled in from the germline J gene. This CDR3 spans 14 amino acids. The V end lost 4 bases, the J end lost 3 bases, and 13 bases lay between the germline ends. The V gene's germline CDR1 is GKSSPN and CDR2 SITVG.

This clone was observed at least ten times. TCRdb's protein and the translated DNA diverge at residue 12; the protein reported here is the translation of the DNA. Each gene name is a mouse one. The read terminates 3 residues ahead of where the CDR3 ends, so the germline J gene completes it. This rearrangement joins TRBV13-3 to TRBJ1-6; D is possibly TRBD1 (6 bases). TRBJ1-6 is given ORF status, its function remaining uncertain. Trimming cost V 2 bases and J 3 bases, with 9 bases left between them. Germline CDR1 is NNHDY and CDR2 is SYVADS. This CDR3 contains 15 residues. CDR3 sequence: CASSEGGLYNSPLYF. Incomplete CDR3 DNA: TGTGCCAGCAGTGAGGGGGGCCTCTATAATTCGCCC.

This clone has only a few counts. The database protein in TCRdb disagrees with the DNA translation at residue 12; the sequence shown here was translated from the DNA. Here the gene names and germline are mouse. The read gets to within 3 residues of the CDR3 end, and the germline J gene fills in the rest. V gene TRBV19 combines with J gene TRBJ1-3; 8 bases map to TRBD1. There are 15 residues in the CDR3. Germline V gives CDR1 FNHDT, CDR2 SITEND (reference sequence). V shed 2 bases and J 2 bases; nucleotides not matched to a gene: 3. The sequenced CDR3 bases are TGTGCCAGCAGTATTACAGGGGGTCCTGGAAATACG. It is translated as CASSITGGPGNT. The whole CDR3 is CASSITGGPGNTLYF.

As to this clone: Each gene name is a mouse one. The read terminates 4 residues ahead of where the CDR3 ends, so the germline J gene completes it. The genes are TRBV1 and TRBJ1-4, with D possibly being TRBD1 (6 bases). Germline V gene sequence: CDR1 NSQYPW, CDR2 LRSPGD (reference sequence). The CDR3 has 16 amino acids. Trimming shortened V by 0 bases and J by 0 bases, and 8 bases separated the two germline ends. Partial CDR3 DNA: TGCACCTGCAGTGCAGATAACAGGGTTTCCAACGAA. It translates to CTCSADNRVSNE. In full, the CDR3 reads CTCSADNRVSNERLFF.

This clone was recorded many times. The germline and genes are mouse ones. Read data end 4 residues before the CDR3 end; the end is taken from the germline J gene. V is TRBV19 and J is TRBJ2-2; 10 positions agree with TRBD2. The J segment lost 1 base and the V segment lost 4 bases, leaving 1 base of the junction unmatched. CDR3 length equals 15 residues. Germline V gene data show CDR1 as FNHDT and CDR2 as SITEND (reference sequence). Incomplete CDR3 DNA: TGTGCCAGCAGTCGACTGGGGGGAAACACCGGG. It is translated as CASSRLGGNTG. From start to end, the CDR3 is CASSRLGGNTGQLYF.

This clone has just a few counts. Genes and germline come from the mouse. The CDR3 extends 4 residues past the end of the read, so its final part is completed from the germline J gene. The V and J genes are TRBV13-3 and TRBJ1-4; TRBD1 matches 8 bases. The CDR3 is 15 amino acids. Unmatched junction bases numbered 3, after V lost 0 bases and J lost 5 bases. Germline loops: CDR1 NNHDY, CDR2 SYVADS. The CDR3 loop is CASSDGTGSNERLFF. Partial CDR3 DNA: TGTGCCAGCAGTGATGGGACAGGGTCAAACGAA.

This clone has only a few counts. The gene names here belong to mouse. The CDR3 extends 4 residues past the end of the read, so its final part is completed from the germline J gene. V gene TRBV19 combines with J gene TRBJ2-1, with 10 bases identical to TRBD1. Losses at the gene ends were 3 bases for V and 4 bases for J; bases not matched to a gene: 4. The CDR3 has 15 residues. Germline CDR1 reads FNHDT; CDR2 reads SITEND (reference sequence). The part of the CDR3 DNA that was read is TGTGCCAGCAGTACCTGGACAGGGGGGTATGCT. Translated: CASSTWTGGYA. The whole CDR3 sequence reads CASSTWTGGYAEQFF.

Many counts were recorded for this clone. All gene names here are mouse names. The observed sequence ends 4 residues before the CDR3 terminus, with the missing tail filled in from the germline J gene. V is TRBV13-3 and J is TRBJ2-1; D may be TRBD2 (7 bases). The CDR3 consists of 15 residues. Germline V gives CDR1 NNHDY, CDR2 SYVADS. This chain's CDR3 is CASSDEGGARAEQFF. Partial CDR3 DNA: TGTGCCAGCAGTGATGAGGGGGGCGCGAGAGCT.

Worth noting for this clone: Genes and germline are mouse. Read coverage stops 4 residues before the CDR3 terminus; the germline J gene supplies the remainder. The chain uses TRBV16 and TRBJ1-2; a possible D gene is TRBD1 (5 bases). Trimming left V 0 bases short and J 1 base short, with 6 bases between. This CDR3 is 14 amino acids long. Germline V gene sequence: CDR1 SGHSA, CDR2 FRNQAP. This chain's CDR3 is CASSLEGQNSDYTF. The sequenced CDR3 bases are TGTGCAAGCAGCTTAGAAGGACAAAACTCC. The full variable domain, its missing parts supplied by reference TRBV16 and TRBJ1-2, is NAGVIQTPRHKVTGKGQEATLWCEPISGHSAVFWYRQTIVQGLEFLTYFRNQAPIDDSGMPKERFSAQMPNQSHSTLKIQSTQPQDSAVYLCASSLEGQNSDYTFGSGTRLLVI.

This clone was seen many times. Mouse names are used for the genes. The read comes to an end 4 residues before the CDR3 does, leaving the germline J gene to fill in the end. The rearrangement joins TRBV19 to TRBJ1-1, with 7 bases aligning to TRBD1. V lost 0 bases, J lost 1 base, and 3 bases stayed unmatched. The CDR3 length is 15 residues. Looked up from germline, CDR1 is FNHDT and CDR2 is SITEND (reference sequence). The sequenced part of the CDR3 DNA is TGTGCCAGCAGTATAGGAGGGGGCAGGAACACA. As protein: CASSIGGGRNT. The whole CDR3 sequence is CASSIGGGRNTEVFF.

Note on this clone: Gene names denote mouse genes. The read ends 4 residues shy of where the CDR3 ends; the end is completed using the germline J gene. This chain uses TRBV13-3 with TRBJ2-2, with TRBD1 as a possible D gene (6 bases). Deletions cut 5 bases from V and 1 base from J, with 12 bases between. The CDR3 contains 15 residues. CDR1 and CDR2 (germline): NNHDY, SYVADS. The covered CDR3 bases are TGTGCCAGCAGCTTCTGGGACAAAAACACCGGG. Protein sequence: CASSFWDKNTG. The CDR3 reads in full as CASSFWDKNTGQLYF.